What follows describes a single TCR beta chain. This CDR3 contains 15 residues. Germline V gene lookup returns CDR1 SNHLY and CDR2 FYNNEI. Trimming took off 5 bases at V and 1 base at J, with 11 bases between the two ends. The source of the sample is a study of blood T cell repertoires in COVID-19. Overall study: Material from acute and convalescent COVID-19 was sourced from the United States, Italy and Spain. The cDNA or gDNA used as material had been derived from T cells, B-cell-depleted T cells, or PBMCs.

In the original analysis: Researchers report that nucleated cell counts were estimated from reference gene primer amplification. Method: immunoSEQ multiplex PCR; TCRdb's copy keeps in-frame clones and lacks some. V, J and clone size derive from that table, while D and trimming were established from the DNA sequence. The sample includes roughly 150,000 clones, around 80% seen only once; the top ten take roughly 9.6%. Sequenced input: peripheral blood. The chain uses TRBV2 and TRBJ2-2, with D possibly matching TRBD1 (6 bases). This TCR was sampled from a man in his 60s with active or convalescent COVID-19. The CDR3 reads CASSTGTLNTGELFF. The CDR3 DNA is TGTGCCAGCAGTACCGGGACACTGAACACCGGGGAGCTGTTTTTT. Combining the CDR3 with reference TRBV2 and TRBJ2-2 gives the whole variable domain EPEVTQTPSHQVTQMGQEVILRCVPISNHLYFYWYRQILGQKVEFLVSFYNNEISEKSEIFDDQFSVERPDGSNFTLKIRSTKLEDSAMYFCASSTGTLNTGELFFGEGSRLTVL.